This T cell receptor (beta chain) comes out of a study of T cell responses to AZD1222 COVID-19 vaccine. The CDR3 consists of 13 residues. Trimming took 7 bases from V and 5 from J, leaving 14 bases between them. From germline, CDR1 is SGHVS and CDR2 FQNEAQ. Method: immunoSEQ multiplex PCR; TCRdb's copy keeps in-frame clones and lacks some. Of roughly 100,000 clones listed, approximately 88% are singletons. The V gene is TRBV7-8, the J gene TRBJ1-1; D uncertain. This TCR was recovered from an adult in good health. Material: peripheral blood, obtained on day 0 of AZD1222 vaccination. CDR3 DNA: TGTGCCAGCAAGATAACGCTCCTGACTGAAGCTTTCTTT. Amino acids: CASKITLLTEAFF.